Below are 23 T cell receptor beta chains sequenced from a single sample in a study of glioma-infiltrating T cells. Amplification of TCR alpha and beta CDR3 regions from RNA used iRepertoire nested multiplex PCR. TCRdb fed the multiplex PCR reads into MiXCR, producing one record per CDR3 protein. The profile shows about 2,500 distinct CDR3 sequences, roughly two thirds of them singletons. Source material: glioma tissue, nonneoplastic brain tissue, or PBMCs (not recorded which). Every receptor here comes from a human donor with low-grade glioma or glioblastoma, undergoing nonglioma brain surgery, or in good health (not recorded which).

Remarks on this clonotype: One junction end disagrees with the germline gene, perhaps due to a read error. V gene TRBV6-2 or TRBV6-3 combines with J gene TRBJ1-3; D remains ambiguous. CDR1 and CDR2 from the germline V gene are MNHEY and SVGEGT. The CDR3 is 17 residues long. The DNA of the CDR3 is TGTACCAGCAGTCCCCAAATTGCGGGTCTCTCTGGAAACACCACATATTTT. Residues: CTSSPQIAGLSGNTTYF.

V and J are TRBV6-4 and TRBJ2-3, with a possible D match to TRBD1 (6 bases). Trimming stripped 4 bases from V and 3 bases from J, with 14 bases between. CDR3 length: 15 amino acids. Germline CDR1 MRHNA, CDR2 SNTAGT. Here the CDR3 reads CASSGSMTGTDTQYF. For the CDR3, the DNA is TGTGCCAGCAGTGGCTCGATGACAGGAACAGATACGCAGTATTTT.

As regards this clonotype: The conserved closing phenylalanine or tryptophan is absent in this CDR3, likely reflecting a read error. The J gene is TRBJ1-1, the V gene TRBV27; no firm D call. The CDR3 runs 13 residues. Per germline, CDR1 MNHEY and CDR2 SMNVEV (reference sequence). The CDR3 DNA reads TGTGCCGGCAGTACCAGCCAGAACACTGAAGCTTTCTCT. Protein product: CAGSTSQNTEAFS.

By share of the sample, this clonotype is large. This sequence joins TRBV6-6 and TRBJ1-1; D not certain. Germline CDR1 MNHNY, CDR2 SVGAGI (reference sequence). This CDR3 contains 14 residues. Trimming removed 2 bases at V and 6 bases at J, with 13 bases between. CDR3 sequence (DNA): TGTGCCAGCAGTTACCTTCCCGAACACTCTGAAGCTTTCTTT. Its protein product is CASSYLPEHSEAFF.

This rearrangement joins TRBV4-2 to TRBJ2-5; the match to TRBD2 covers 10 bases. Trimming at V came to 1 base and at J to 4 bases, leaving 15 bases not matched to a gene. Germline CDR1 LGHNA, CDR2 YNFKEQ. The CDR3 covers 19 residues. The CDR3 sequence is CASSQGEASGSQNTETQYF. CDR3 nucleotides: TGTGCCAGCAGCCAAGGAGAGGCTAGCGGGAGCCAGAACACAGAGACCCAGTACTTC.

Regarding this clonotype: In this CDR3 the conserved last residue, phenylalanine or tryptophan, is missing, so a read error is likely. J is TRBJ2-1 and V is TRBV20-1, with a tentative D call TRBD2 (5 bases). Trimming shortened V by 3 bases and J by 7 bases, and 19 bases separated the two germline ends. Germline CDR1 and CDR2: DFQATT and SNEGSKA (reference sequence). This CDR3 has 15 residues. CDR3 residues: CSASVSAVLGNEQFY. The CDR3 bases are TGCAGTGCTAGCGTGTCAGCGGTGCTCGGGAATGAGCAGTTCTAC.

The V and J genes are TRBV28 and TRBJ2-1; TRBD2 matches 11 bases. Germline assignment: CDR1 MDHEN and CDR2 SYDVKM. This CDR3 region has 14 residues. J was trimmed by 8 bases and V by 3 bases; bases with no gene match: 3. In nucleotides, the CDR3 is TGTGCCAGCAGTTTGGCTAGCGGGGGGTATGAGCAGTTCTTC. This encodes CASSLASGGYEQFF. The whole variable domain, remainder taken from reference TRBV28 and TRBJ2-1, is DVKVTQSSRYLVKRTGEKVFLECVQDMDHENMFWYRQDPGLGLRLIYFSYDVKMKEKGDIPEGYSVSREKKERFSLILESASTNQTSMYLCASSLASGGYEQFFGPGTRLTVL.

Note on this clonotype: The junction and the germline gene differ at one end; a read error may be behind it. J is TRBJ1-3 and V is TRBV20-1; D is ambiguous. The CDR3 sequence is 15 residues long. Looked up from germline, CDR1 is DFQATT and CDR2 is SNEGSKA (reference sequence). The CDR3 coding sequence is TGCAGCGCTAGAGATAAGGCCATCCCTCTTGGCGCCATATATTTT. This translates into CSARDKAIPLGAIYF.

Details on this clonotype: A read error may account for a junction end that differs from germline. V and J are TRBV7-7 and TRBJ2-1; the D is unclear. This CDR3 has 13 amino acids. The germline V gene has CDR1 SSHAT and CDR2 FNYEAQ (reference sequence). In DNA, the CDR3 is TGTGCTAGCAGCTTTACGGAGCAAGGTGGGCAGTTCTTC. Translating gives CASSFTEQGGQFF.

V usage is TRBV27 and J usage is TRBJ2-5, with D uncertain. The CDR3 has 13 amino acids. V lost 5 bases and J lost 2, with 9 bases in between. Germline assignment: CDR1 MNHEY and CDR2 SMNVEV (reference sequence). The CDR3 DNA is TGTGCCAGCAGTCTAGTAGTTCAAGAGACCCAGTACTTC. It yields the protein CASSLVVQETQYF.

This chain joins TRBV4-2 and TRBJ2-5, with a possible D match to TRBD2 (6 bases). Germline CDR1 reads LGHNA; CDR2 reads YNFKEQ. Trimming took off 0 bases at V and 10 bases at J, with 18 bases between the two ends. This CDR3 spans 15 amino acids. This CDR3 reads CASSQEGPSADNQYF. DNA for the CDR3: TGTGCCAGCAGCCAAGAGGGACCTAGCGCAGACAACCAGTACTTC.

Sample share makes this clonotype medium-sized. The chain links TRBV12-3 or TRBV12-4 to TRBJ1-2; 8 bases match TRBD1. J gave up 5 bases and V 5 bases, and 7 bases lay outside the gene matches. The CDR3 is 14 amino acids. The CDR3 reads CASSPGTGPYGYTF. The CDR3 bases are TGTGCCAGCAGTCCGGGGACAGGCCCTTATGGCTACACCTTC.

The rearrangement links TRBV19 to TRBJ1-5; maybe TRBD1 (5 bases). The CDR3 is 15 residues long. CDR1 and CDR2 from the germline V gene are LNHDA and SQIVND (reference sequence). V lost 6 bases, J lost 3 bases, and 15 bases lay in between. CDR3 coding DNA: TGTGCCAGTAGCGTGGGGCTCGTAGCCAATCAGCCCCAGCATTTT. It specifies CASSVGLVANQPQHF. Based on the CDR3 plus reference TRBV19 and TRBJ1-5, the full variable domain is DGGITQSPKYLFRKEGQNVTLSCEQNLNHDAMYWYRQDPGQGLRLIYYSQIVNDFQKGDIAEGYSVSREKKESFPLTVTSAQKNPTAFYLCASSVGLVANQPQHFGDGTRLSIL.

Concerning this clonotype: One end of the junction is discordant with germline, which a read error may explain. The chain combines TRBV27 with TRBJ2-3; D may be TRBD1 (5 bases). CDR1 is MNHEY and CDR2 is SMNVEV in the germline V gene (reference sequence). CDR3 length: 14 amino acids. DNA of the CDR3: TGCGCCAGCAGTTTAAGAGTTAACACAGGTACGCAGTATTTT. Translating it yields CASSLRVNTGTQYF.

Points on this clonotype: Germline and junction disagree at one end, which may indicate a read error. The chain has TRBV6-1 and TRBJ2-3; D gene uncertain. Germline V lookup: CDR1 MNHNS, CDR2 SASEGT. The CDR3 sequence is 15 residues long. CDR3 in amino acids: CASSPDGSGTDTKYF. Here the CDR3 DNA reads TGTGCCAGCTCCCCGGACGGTTCGGGCACAGATACGAAGTATTTT.

In the case of this clonotype: The germline gene is not matched at one end of the junction; a read error may be the cause. The CDR3 region is CSSQNRGRGDSPLDF. The CDR3 DNA sequence: TGCAGTTCCCAGAACAGGGGCAGGGGTGATTCACCCCTCGACTTT. The V gene is TRBV20-1, the J gene TRBJ1-6; TRBD1 matches at 7 bases. Germline assignment: CDR1 DFQATT and CDR2 SNEGSKA (reference sequence). This CDR3 has 15 residues.

The V and J genes are TRBV20-1 and TRBJ2-5; D uncertain. V was pared by 3 bases and J by 3 bases, with 8 bases between. CDR3 length: 12 amino acids. The V gene's germline CDR1 is DFQATT and CDR2 SNEGSKA (reference sequence). The CDR3 region has the DNA TGCAGTGCTAGCAGCCGAGAAGAGACCCAGTACTTC. Translated: CSASSREETQYF.

Concerning this clonotype: An end of the junction does not agree with germline; a read error may underlie this. The V and J genes are TRBV10-3 and TRBJ1-5, with D unresolved. This CDR3 is built from 14 residues. The germline gives CDR1 ENHRY, CDR2 SYGVKD. DNA for the CDR3: TGTGCCGTCAGTGAGTCGATGAGCAATCAGCCCCAACATTTT. Residues: CAVSESMSNQPQHF.

V is TRBV4-3 and J is TRBJ2-5; unclear D gene. Germline CDR1 reads LGHNA; CDR2 reads YSLEER. The CDR3 is made up of 17 amino acids. V was pared by 11 bases and J by 1 base, with 26 bases between. CDR3 loop: CAWSQDLGTNVQETQYF. CDR3 coding DNA: TGCGCCTGGAGCCAAGATCTTGGTACTAACGTCCAAGAGACCCAGTACTTC.

By proportion, this clonotype is large. The chain couples TRBV7-6 to TRBJ2-1, with 8 bases matching TRBD1. CDR1 and CDR2 (germline): SGHVS, FNYEAQ. Trimming took 5 bases from V and 6 from J; bases not matched to a gene: 12. This CDR3 contains 16 residues. The CDR3 DNA reads as TGTGCCAGCAGCCCCACCCCGGGACAGGAGGGCAATGAGCAGTTCTTC. It is translated as CASSPTPGQEGNEQFF.

As to this clonotype: The conserved phenylalanine or tryptophan normally closing the CDR3 is absent here, so this likely arose from a read error. The gene calls are TRBV14 and TRBJ1-3, with D perhaps TRBD1 (5 bases). Germline V gives CDR1 SGHDN, CDR2 FVKESK. The length of the CDR3 is 14 residues. The CDR3 DNA is TGTGCCAGCAGGCAACAGGTGTCAGGAAACAGCATATATTCT. This codes for CASRQQVSGNSIYS.

In this sample, this clonotype is large. The DNA for the CDR3 is TGTGCCATCAGTGACGAAGCAGGGGAAACCTATGGCTACACCTTC. Residues: CAISDEAGETYGYTF. V usage is TRBV10-3 and J usage is TRBJ1-2; tentative D call: TRBD1 (6 bases). The germline V gene encodes CDR1 ENHRY and CDR2 SYGVKD. This CDR3 comprises 15 residues. Trimming took off 3 bases at V and 4 bases at J, with 15 bases between the two ends.

As concerns this clonotype: One junction end does not reproduce the germline sequence, and a read error may be involved. This chain connects TRBV27 to TRBJ2-5; D may correspond to TRBD1 or TRBD2 (5 bases each). Germline V gene lookup returns CDR1 MNHEY and CDR2 SMNVEV (reference sequence). This CDR3 has 14 residues. The CDR3 protein is CASSLDTLGETRYF. The CDR3 DNA is TGTGCAAGCAGTCTCGACACTTTAGGGGAGACCAGGTACTTC.